One TCR beta chain is described in this entry. The sample comes from a study of control samples from healthy donors and cancer patients. Generated by immunoSEQ multiplex PCR, the TCRdb table keeps only in-frame clones and is missing some. The sample has under 150,000 clones; approximately 88% are singletons. Trimming shortened V by 7 bases and J by 1 base, and 20 bases separated the two germline ends. The CDR3 is made up of 17 amino acids. Germline V gene lookup returns CDR1 LNHDA and CDR2 SQIVND (reference sequence). Sequences were obtained from blood. The genes are TRBV19 and TRBJ2-1, with D perhaps matching TRBD1 (5 bases). The clonotype originates from a man aged 35 to 55 in good health. The CDR3 loop is CASTPLGLGESYNEQFF. In DNA, the CDR3 is TGTGCCAGTACCCCCTTGGGGCTAGGAGAGTCCTACAATGAGCAGTTCTTC.